This paragraph covers one T cell receptor beta chain sequence. The clone's antigen remains unknown. Base qualities are missing; no much larger clone stands one base away. This entry belongs to a study of vaccination effects on CD4 cells after COVID-19 (dated by TCRdb to the early 2020s). Background on the whole study: Across the study, the median time from the second dose to post-vaccine sampling was 72 days (range 14 to 241). SARS-CoV-2 spike-specific CD4+ TCR repertoires from before and after mRNA vaccination were compared in COVID-19 convalescent patients and in infection-naive vaccine recipients. Altogether, 10 COVID-19 convalescent patients and a handful of SARS-CoV-2-naive healthy vaccine recipients made up the full study. Cultures from other donors in the study were sequenced using the Oncomine TCR Beta short-read assay on an Illumina iSeq 100.

The junction carries 12 bases between V and J, which are trimmed by 5 bases and 0 bases respectively. From cysteine to phenylalanine, the CDR3 is 14 amino acids long. CDR3 DNA only is kept here, 42 bases in frame from base 1. In the germline V gene, CDR1 corresponds to SQVTM and CDR2 to ANQGSEA. In the ViraFEST assay, PBMC were stimulated with viral peptide pools, and TCR sequencing was then used to find antigen-specific CD4+ T cell clonotypes based on their expansion. After 10 to 11 days of culture, CD4+ T cells were isolated with the EasySep CD4+ T cell isolation kit. Each participant got two doses of an mRNA SARS-CoV-2 vaccine, either BNT162b2 or mRNA-1273. Healthy vaccine recipients had no prior SARS-CoV-2 infection, confirmed by negative nucleocapsid antibodies before and after vaccination. About 2.2 million PBMC per well were cultured in IMDM with roughly 5% human AB serum, 10 IU/ml IL-2 and gentamicin, plus 10 ug/ml peptides. On days 3 and 7, half of the culture medium was replaced with fresh IL-2-containing medium. Unless noted otherwise, every peptide stimulation condition was cultured in triplicate wells. PBMC were separated from whole blood using Ficoll-Paque Plus gradient centrifugation and were then either cryopreserved at -140C or used fresh. The overlapping peptide pools covered the spike proteins of SARS-CoV-2 and of the common cold coronaviruses HCoV-NL63, HCoV-OC43 and HCoV-229E. The QIAamp micro DNA kit was used to extract genomic DNA from the cultured CD4+ T cells.

Libraries came from the immunoSEQ multiplex PCR assay. DNA from the cultured and isolated CD4+ T cells underwent TCR beta CDR3 sequencing. The paper's data handling went like this. Non-productive TCR sequences were discarded, and reads were trimmed to the CDR3 region, with only CDR3s of 7 or more amino acids retained. Antigen-specific clonotypes were identified with the MANAFEST web app by comparing expansion in peptide wells against reference cultures. To count as positive, a clone had to show expansion at FDR<0.05 compared with the reference and with all other wells, an odds ratio above 5, and a frequency above 0.1% in two replicate wells. A clonotype was defined as cross-reactive if the clonotype was significantly expanded both in SARS-CoV-2 spike wells and in at least one common cold coronavirus spike condition. CDR3 similarity was assessed by Levenshtein distance with the stringdist R package, and unrooted trees were built with ape in R 3.6.1. TCRdb carries this immuneACCESS record with in-frame sequences only. Its versions omit some clonotypes, under half of them owing to an unresolved V gene in the studies checked, with the rest unexplained. For V, J and clone size, that table is used; D and trimming come from the DNA. A total of about 24,000 clones appear in this sample, roughly 76% of them only once. About 5% of the sample is taken by the ten largest.

General findings and caveats noted by the study authors: In healthy vaccine recipients, vaccine-induced clones were almost all SARS-CoV-2 mono-reactive, with only 1 of 255 being cross-reactive with common cold coronaviruses. Only a small number of convalescent patients were included, and no early post-infection timepoints were available, which limited the study. Both infection-induced and vaccine-induced clones contracted markedly at late post-vaccination timepoints, which is consistent with waning T cell responses.

This clonotype was sampled from a human donor who received a COVID-19 vaccine. Some clones in this sample may be carry-over from other donors' samples. Here the sequenced sample was CD4+ T cells from PBMCs cultured with SARS-CoV-2 spike peptides, taken after COVID-19 vaccination. What the cell subset or site label conveys for this sample: SARS-CoV-2 spike overlapping peptide pool stimulation. The rearranged segments are TRBV29-1 and TRBJ2-3; the D segment cannot be called with confidence. The CDR3 in this case is CSVKGRLSTDTQYF. The nucleotide sequence is TGCAGCGTTAAAGGCAGGCTTAGCACAGATACGCAGTATTTT.